A selection of T cell receptor beta chains follows, all from one sample in a study of T cell repertoires in cytomegalovirus infection. Antigen specificity for these receptors is unknown. TCRdb re-derived calls from the reads in MiXCR, one entry per CDR3 protein. The sample lists around 770,000 distinct CDR3 sequences, around 29% occurring once. The source was cultured CD8+ T cells from PBMCs, collected from culture after CMV antigen stimulation. The receptors stem from a human donor in good health (CMV status not recorded). Some clones in this sample may be carry-over from other donors' samples. Both conserved end residues are trimmed from each CDR3. The D gene is left open where the match is weak. Clone size appears in some rows only: once, few, many, or a class for an expanded clone.

clone_size | j_call | v_call | d_call | cdr3_aa
few | TRBJ1-5 | TRBV6-2/TRBV6-3 | NA | ASSYSREGPKQPQH
NA | TRBJ1-3 | TRBV6-1 | NA | ASSEGGSGDTIY
NA | TRBJ2-1 | TRBV2 | NA | ASSENMRLQF
few | TRBJ1-3 | TRBV20-1 | NA | SARGRMAGNTIY
NA | TRBJ2-2 | TRBV4-1 | TRBD2 | ASSQVGGARELF
NA | TRBJ2-1 | TRBV18 | TRBD2 | ASSPSGGGNNEQF
NA | TRBJ2-7 | TRBV19 | TRBD2 | ASSPGTSASYEQY
many | TRBJ2-3 | TRBV7-2 | NA | ASSSDIRRTDTQY
few | TRBJ2-2 | TRBV6-2/TRBV6-3 | NA | ASSYAGRAPGELF
NA | TRBJ1-2 | TRBV6-1 | NA | ASSETPRGANYGYT
NA | TRBJ2-7 | TRBV12-3/TRBV12-4 | TRBD1 | ASSLTSADRGKIRRNYEQY
few | TRBJ2-5 | TRBV27 | TRBD2 | ASSARTSAQY
few | TRBJ2-1 | TRBV7-6 | NA | ASSSQGKRNNEQF
NA | TRBJ1-1 | TRBV3-1 | NA | ASSHRRDATEAF
few | TRBJ1-3 | TRBV7-9 | NA | ASSPKVWVSGNTIY
NA | TRBJ2-3 | TRBV7-6 | NA | AGSSSAPGTDTQY
NA | TRBJ2-7 | TRBV5-1 | TRBD2 | ASRASGGHSYEQY
NA | TRBJ2-3 | TRBV4-2 | NA | ASSHLPPGGEVTDTQY
few | TRBJ2-1 | TRBV7-2 | NA | ASSLGPTGTYYNEQF
NA | TRBJ1-1 | TRBV7-4 | TRBD1 | ASSFKQGARAF
few | TRBJ1-4 | TRBV7-9 | NA | ASSYLTGDNEKLF
many | TRBJ2-7 | TRBV7-6 | TRBD1 | ASSLGTGGREQY
few | TRBJ1-1 | TRBV19 | NA | ASSIDEVNTEAF
NA | TRBJ1-2 | TRBV6-8 | NA | ASSYRGGGRVDGYT
once | TRBJ2-3 | TRBV19 | NA | ASSIGAGGLGSTDTQY
few | TRBJ1-5 | TRBV6-2/TRBV6-3 | TRBD1 | ASSLSDRGIQPQH
few | TRBJ2-6 | TRBV7-9 | NA | ASPMWGPGANVLT